Shown below are 22 T cell receptor beta chains from a single sample sequenced in a study of identical twins. In TCRdb, the 5' RACE reads were re-called with MiXCR into one record per CDR3 protein. In the table there are 350,000 or so distinct CDR3 sequences, 9% to 10% of which are singletons. Material: naive T cells sorted from blood. The source is a woman aged 50 to 60 in good health.

This clonotype was seen many times. The chain uses TRBV20-1 and TRBJ2-5, with D unresolved. In germline, CDR1 is DFQATT, CDR2 SNEGSKA (reference sequence). The V end lost 4 bases, the J end lost 2 bases, and 8 bases lay between the germline ends. The CDR3 is made up of 12 amino acids. The CDR3 DNA reads as TGCAGTGCTATCTGGCTTCAAGAGACCCAGTACTTC. The encoded protein is CSAIWLQETQYF.

V gene TRBV6-6 combines with J gene TRBJ1-1, with 7 bases matching TRBD1. The J segment lost 7 bases and the V segment lost 5 bases, leaving 10 bases of the junction unmatched. The CDR3 sequence is 14 residues long. Germline CDR1 reads MNHNY; CDR2 reads SVGAGI (reference sequence). For the CDR3, the DNA is TGTGCCAGCAGTACCCCGGACAGGACGAATGAAGCTTTCTTT. It codes for CASSTPDRTNEAFF.

This rearrangement joins TRBV3-1 to TRBJ2-1; 13 bases fit TRBD2. Germline CDR1 and CDR2: LGHDT and YNNKEL (reference sequence). The CDR3 extends over 17 amino acids. The junction had 5 bases not matched to a gene; V was cut back by 0 bases and J by 6 bases. The DNA of the CDR3 is TGTGCCAGCAGCCAAGAACTAGCGGGAGGGCCCCTCAATGAGCAGTTCTTC. Translated, it gives CASSQELAGGPLNEQFF.

The chain joins TRBV7-9 to TRBJ1-1; D remains unclear. The length of the CDR3 is 14 residues. V lost 7 bases, J lost 1 base, and 13 bases lay in between. Per the germline V gene, CDR1 is SEHNR and CDR2 is FQNEAQ (reference sequence). CDR3 coding DNA: TGTGCCAGCAAACCCCGGCCGGCGAACACTGAAGCTTTCTTT. Protein sequence: CASKPRPANTEAFF.

This chain connects TRBV5-1 to TRBJ2-7; 8 positions match TRBD1. CDR1 is SGHRS and CDR2 is YFSETQ in the germline V gene. This CDR3 is built from 14 residues. V gave up 0 bases and J gave up 6 bases; unmatched junction bases: 5. The CDR3 loop is CASSLVAGGFEQYV. DNA of the CDR3: TGCGCCAGCAGCTTGGTGGCAGGGGGCTTCGAGCAGTACGTC.

This clonotype was seen at least ten times. The chain combines TRBV5-1 with TRBJ2-2; D gene unclear. CDR1 SGHRS and CDR2 YFSETQ come from the germline V gene. The CDR3 spans 12 residues. V gave up 4 bases and J gave up 8 bases, with 9 bases separating them. The CDR3 loop reads CASSISEGELFF. CDR3 sequence (DNA): TGCGCCAGCAGCATCTCAGAAGGGGAGCTGTTTTTT.

This clonotype turned up a few times. V usage is TRBV9 and J usage is TRBJ2-7; weak D call: TRBD1 (6 bases). The length of the CDR3 is 12 residues. Germline V lookup: CDR1 SGDLS, CDR2 YYNGEE. V lost 4 bases, J lost 7 bases, and 12 bases lay in between. CDR3 nucleotides: TGTGCCAGCAGCCCCAACACAGGGGAGCAGTACTTC. It codes for CASSPNTGEQYF.

The chain uses TRBV3-1 and TRBJ2-1; D possibly uses TRBD1 or TRBD2 (5 bases each). Looked up from germline, CDR1 is LGHDT and CDR2 is YNNKEL (reference sequence). The CDR3 length is 12 residues. This chain's CDR3 is CVTRGAYNEQFF. DNA for the CDR3: TGTGTAACACGGGGCGCCTACAATGAGCAGTTCTTC.

The rearrangement joins TRBV20-1 to TRBJ2-1; TRBD2 matches 11 bases. V shed 4 bases, J shed 5 bases, and the junction held 1 base outside the gene matches. Germline CDR1 is DFQATT and CDR2 is SNEGSKA (reference sequence). The CDR3 is 13 residues long. CDR3 nucleotides: TGCAGTGCTAATAGCGGGAGGGACAATGAGCAGTTCTTC. Encoded protein: CSANSGRDNEQFF.

This clonotype has a handful of counts. The chain employs TRBV20-1 and TRBJ1-3, with D maybe TRBD1 (5 bases). Trimming took off 4 bases at V and 1 base at J, with 8 bases between the two ends. The germline gives CDR1 DFQATT, CDR2 SNEGSKA (reference sequence). The CDR3 consists of 13 residues. As DNA, the CDR3 is TGCAGTGCTACCAGACAGTCTGGAAACACCATATATTTT. This codes for CSATRQSGNTIYF.

The V gene is TRBV5-1, the J gene TRBJ1-1; D possibly corresponds to TRBD1 (5 bases). CDR1 and CDR2 (germline): SGHRS, YFSETQ. This CDR3 has 12 amino acids. V was shortened by 3 bases and J by 7 bases, with 10 bases between the two germline ends. CDR3 sequence: CASSSRQREAFF. For the CDR3, the DNA is TGCGCCAGCAGCTCCCGACAGCGTGAAGCTTTCTTT.

V usage is TRBV7-6 and J usage is TRBJ2-3, with D perhaps matching TRBD2 (5 bases). V lost 2 bases and J lost 0, with 12 bases in between. Per the germline V gene, CDR1 is SGHVS and CDR2 is FNYEAQ. There are 16 residues in the CDR3. CDR3: CASSLIPGISTDTQYF. The CDR3 nucleotides read TGTGCCAGCAGCTTAATCCCGGGAATTAGCACAGATACGCAGTATTTT.

This clonotype was recorded many times. The chain recombines TRBV4-2 with TRBJ1-5, with a possible D match to TRBD1 (6 bases). V was pared by 1 base and J by 6 bases, with 13 bases between. The germline CDR1 and CDR2 sequences are LGHNA and YNFKEQ. This CDR3 is built from 15 residues. CDR3 region: CASSQVQTGIQPQHF. The CDR3 DNA is TGTGCCAGCAGCCAAGTCCAAACAGGGATTCAGCCCCAGCATTTT.

This clonotype was recorded many times. This chain links TRBV12-3 or TRBV12-4 with TRBJ2-3; TRBD1 matches 8 bases. Trimming cost V 5 bases and J 7 bases; bases outside gene matches: 2. This CDR3 has 12 amino acids. The CDR3 coding sequence is TGTGCCAGCAGTCACAGGGGGAATACGCAGTATTTT. Residues: CASSHRGNTQYF.

This clonotype showed up just once. Compared with germline, one end of the junction differs, possibly owing to a read error. V is TRBV9 and J is TRBJ2-3; either TRBD1 or TRBD2 may fit D (6 bases each). The CDR3 runs 15 residues. Per the germline V gene, CDR1 is SGDLS and CDR2 is YYNGEE. The CDR3 nucleotides are TGTGCCAGCAGCGTAGAGGGGGGTGGCACAGATACGCAGAATTTT. Translated, it gives CASSVEGGGTDTQNF.

This chain links TRBV20-1 with TRBJ2-7; 8 nucleotides agree with TRBD2. V lost 3 bases and J lost 2; bases outside the gene matches: 6. This CDR3 is built from 14 residues. Per germline, CDR1 DFQATT and CDR2 SNEGSKA (reference sequence). The CDR3 coding sequence is TGCAGTGCTAGCACACTAGCGGTTACCTACGAGCAGTACTTC. Residues: CSASTLAVTYEQYF.

This clonotype came up many times. The J gene is TRBJ2-1, the V gene TRBV15, with TRBD1 matching 10 bases. This CDR3 region has 18 residues. With V trimmed by 0 bases and J by 13 bases, 18 bases remained unmatched. Germline V gene sequence: CDR1 LNHNV, CDR2 YYDKDF (reference sequence). The CDR3 sequence: CATSRDMRISGTGESQFF. The CDR3 nucleotides read TGTGCCACCAGCAGAGATATGAGGATCTCCGGGACAGGGGAATCTCAGTTCTTC.

This sequence joins TRBV5-5 and TRBJ1-5; D is undetermined. CDR3 length: 13 amino acids. The germline gives CDR1 SGHKS, CDR2 YYEKEE (reference sequence). V dropped 2 bases and J dropped 11 bases, with 14 bases sitting between them. CDR3 region: CASSLNTVGSQHF. CDR3 nucleotide sequence: TGTGCCAGCAGCTTAAACACAGTAGGGTCCCAGCATTTT. The full variable domain, completed using reference TRBV5-5 and TRBJ1-5, is DAGVTQSPTHLIKTRGQQVTLRCSPISGHKSVSWYQQVLGQGPQFIFQYYEKEERGRGNFPDRFSARQFPNYSSELNVNALLLGDSALYLCASSLNTVGSQHFGDGTRLSIL.

This clonotype has only a few counts. The chain recombines TRBV5-3 with TRBJ2-7; D is unclear. TRBV5-3 qualifies as an ORF whose function is uncertain. The CDR3 runs to 17 residues. V was cut by 1 base and J by 4 bases, with 21 bases left in between. The CDR3 reads CARSLPPYFDQHYEQYV. Written as DNA, the CDR3 is TGTGCCAGAAGCTTGCCACCTTATTTCGACCAGCATTACGAGCAGTACGTC.

V and J are TRBV12-5 and TRBJ2-5, with D possibly called TRBD1 or TRBD2 (5 bases each). The germline gives CDR1 LGHNT, CDR2 FRNRAP. The CDR3 consists of 14 residues. The V gene lost 5 bases and the J gene lost 2 bases, with 12 bases spanning the gap. DNA for the CDR3: TGTGCTAGTGGTCCCGGGACGGATCAAGAGACCCAGTACTTC. Translation gives CASGPGTDQETQYF.

V and J are TRBV5-5 and TRBJ1-6, with a weak D call TRBD1 (6 bases). CDR1 and CDR2 (germline): SGHKS, YYEKEE (reference sequence). The CDR3 totals 15 residues. With 0 bases removed from V and 10 bases from J, the gap between germline ends came to 14 bases. CDR3 DNA: TGTGCCAGCAGCTTGGTTCGCAGGGGCGAATCACCCCTCCACTTT. This codes for CASSLVRRGESPLHF.

The table lists this clonotype with a few counts. The chain carries TRBV6-2 or TRBV6-3 and TRBJ2-1, with 13 positions matching TRBD2. Looked up from germline, CDR1 is MNHEY and CDR2 is SVGEGT. With 2 bases clipped from V and 7 bases from J, the junction kept 14 bases outside the gene matches. The CDR3 totals 19 residues. The CDR3 DNA sequence: TGTGCCAGCAGTTACCTCAATCAAAGACTAGCGGGAGGAGTAAATGAGCAGTTCTTC. It encodes CASSYLNQRLAGGVNEQFF.